This T cell receptor beta chain was captured in a study of cytomegalovirus exposure and HLA in healthy donors. Looking at the study overall: Membership in the Caucasian-associated ancestry cluster was found for about four fifths of around 380 genotyped donors.

The PCR contained 60 Vbeta and 13 Jbeta primers. Here immunoSEQ multiplex PCR was the method, and the copy in TCRdb shows in-frame clones only, minus some. There are approximately 170,000 clones in the sample; around 70% occur only once, and 4.7% lies in the top ten. Germline CDR1 is SGHKS and CDR2 is YYEKEE (reference sequence). Unmatched junction bases numbered 4, after V lost 5 bases and J lost 2 bases. The CDR3 spans 15 residues. General study results and limits: It was reported in a later analysis that an Asian-associated ancestry cluster showed fewer N-insertions than the 666-donor mean. Earlier analysis yielded a pattern in which most TCR beta V segments were productive about 87% or about 30% of the time. Researchers reported that a few CMV-associated chains were confirmed in vitro as CMV antigen-specific.

In the case of this clone: Its antigen is unknown.

The chain links TRBV5-5 to TRBJ2-6; 7 bases fit TRBD1. Specimen: PBMCs. The receptor comes from a man younger than 35 in good health and CMV-seropositive. CDR3 DNA: TGTGCCAGCAGTCTGCAGGGGGCTGGGGCCAACGTCCTGACTTTC. It is translated as CASSLQGAGANVLTF. The full variable domain, its missing parts supplied by reference TRBV5-5 and TRBJ2-6, is DAGVTQSPTHLIKTRGQQVTLRCSPISGHKSVSWYQQVLGQGPQFIFQYYEKEERGRGNFPDRFSARQFPNYSSELNVNALLLGDSALYLCASSLQGAGANVLTFGAGSRLTVL.